This T cell receptor (beta chain) is from a study of cytomegalovirus exposure and HLA in healthy donors. About this clone: Its antigen is unknown.

The study's findings and limits: Reports indicate that TCR beta sequences accurately predicted the HLA-A and HLA-B alleles of most subjects. Rates of TCR association differed by HLA locus in a later analysis, with DRB1 highest and HLA-C lowest.

PCR was performed using 60 Vbeta and 13 Jbeta primers. Sequenced by immunoSEQ multiplex PCR; TCRdb stores in-frame clones only, minus some. Among about 70,000 clones, approximately 82% were seen once, and the ten largest hold 3%. The CDR3 loop spans 13 amino acids. Germline CDR1 and CDR2: GTSNPN and SVGIG (reference sequence). V was pared by 3 bases and J by 6 bases, with 2 bases of the junction left unmatched. V is TRBV30 and J is TRBJ2-2; 9 nucleotides line up with TRBD2. This receptor was identified in a girl aged 5-17 years in good health and CMV-seropositive. The sequencing sample was made of PBMCs. CDR3 DNA sequence: TGTGCCTGGAGGGGGACTAGCTCCGGGGAGCTGTTTTTT. This gives the protein CAWRGTSSGELFF.